The T cell receptor (beta chain) described here comes from a study of shared clonotypes between healthy human individuals. Across the whole study: The plates for each donor numbered three CD4 naive, three CD4 memory, two CD8 naive and one CD8 memory. Overall study results and limits: Some clonotypes were shared by all four sorted-subset donors, while others were not shared. The non-shared ones had lower generation probabilities than the shared ones. On the whole, naive subsets had larger estimated richness than memory subsets had.

About this clone: Antigen specificity is unknown.

CD45RO+ cells were combined with CCR7-negative CD45RA+ TemRA cells to form CD8 memory. Sequenced by immunoSEQ multiplex PCR; TCRdb stores in-frame clones only, minus some. The sample shows about 110,000 clones, 68% of them seen only once. V shed 0 bases and J shed 16 bases, with 13 bases lying between them. The CDR3 loop spans 12 amino acids. From germline, CDR1 is MNHNY and CDR2 SVGAGI (reference sequence). Sequenced material: memory CD8+ T cells sorted from blood. Subset indicated: CD45RO+ cells pooled with CCR7-negative TemRA cells. The source is a woman aged 25 to 39 in good health. The chain couples TRBV6-6 to TRBJ2-1; TRBD2 might be the D (6 bases). CDR3 sequence reads: CASSYSGTYKFF. Written as DNA, the CDR3 is TGTGCCAGCAGTTACTCCGGGACTTATAAATTCTTC.